Listed here is a single T cell receptor (beta chain). As yet, its antigen is unknown. The data stem from a study of cytomegalovirus exposure and HLA in healthy donors. General observations from the study: In a later analysis, more than 15,000 TCR beta sequences were associated with HLA alleles at 0.05 false discovery rate.

Germline lookup yields CDR1 MNHNY and CDR2 SVGAGI (reference sequence). CDR3 length: 14 residues. The PCR employed 60 Vbeta primers together with 13 Jbeta primers. Data came from immunoSEQ multiplex PCR; TCRdb stores just in-frame clones and leaves some out. The repertoire consists of about 50,000 clones, with around 81% occurring once and the leading ten covering more than 7%. The rearrangement links TRBV6-6 to TRBJ2-5, with 10 bases identical to TRBD2. The closer fit of TRBJ2-7 to the DNA end suggests the J call may be wrong. This sequence originates from a man aged 25 to 40 in good health and CMV-seropositive. The sample taken for sequencing was PBMCs. As DNA, the CDR3 is TGTGCCACTAAGCCAGCGGGGGGGCCAGACGAGCAGTACTTC. Translated: CATKPAGGPDEQYF.